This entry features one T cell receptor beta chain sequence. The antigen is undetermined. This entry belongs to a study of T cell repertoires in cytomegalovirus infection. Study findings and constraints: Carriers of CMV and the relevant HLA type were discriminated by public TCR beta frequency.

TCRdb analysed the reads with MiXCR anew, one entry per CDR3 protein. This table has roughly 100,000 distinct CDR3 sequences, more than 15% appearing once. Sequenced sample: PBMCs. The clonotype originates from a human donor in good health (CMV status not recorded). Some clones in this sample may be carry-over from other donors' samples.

For the CDR3, the DNA is TGTGCCAGCAGCATACGACTAGCGGGGGAGGAGACCCAGTACTTC. Protein sequence: CASSIRLAGEETQYF. The chain joins TRBV11-1 to TRBJ2-5, with 12 bases lining up with TRBD2. The CDR3 is 15 residues long. With V trimmed by 5 bases and J by 5 bases, 6 bases remained unmatched. Germline-derived CDR1 and CDR2 are SGHAT and FQDESV (reference sequence).